The T cell receptor (beta chain) under discussion was sequenced for a study of T cells in localized non-small cell lung cancer (dated by TCRdb to about 2020). Turning to the overall study: Comparing tumors with uninvolved tumor-adjacent lungs, the study looked at the T cell repertoires of over 200 patients with early-stage NSCLC. Of the NSCLC patients, around 130 were male and approximately 99 were female, and the mean age was approximately 66 years. All 230 or so NSCLC patients in the cohort were treatment-naive and had localized lung tumors that were resected.

With regard to this clone: Its antigen specificity is not known. No much larger clone exists at a distance of one base, and base qualities are not known.

The CDR1 and CDR2 encoded by the germline V gene are SGHRS and YFSETQ. Cut back by 2 bases and 4 bases, the V and J ends lie 7 bases apart. Taken from cysteine to phenylalanine, the CDR3 has 13 residues. Just the 39-base CDR3 DNA is kept, in frame starting at base 1. The immunoSEQ Assay was used to sequence TCR beta CDR3 regions from DNA. The authors' analysis ran thus. To compute T cell density, TCR beta template counts were normalized to usable DNA, which was estimated by amplifying housekeeping genes. Richness was estimated using the preseqR package, with extrapolation to 400,000 templates for PBMC samples and to 120,000 templates for tissue samples. Clonality was defined as one minus Pielou's evenness. Differential abundance testing on productive amino-acid clonotypes, with a minimum total count of 5 and an alpha of 0.1, was used to identify tissue-enriched TCRs. Repertoire overlap between compartments was quantified with the Jaccard Index and Morisita Overlap Index. GLIPH clustered TCR beta CDR3s with public tetramer-defined viral CDR3s; viral motifs required at least three viral sequences plus V-gene enrichment. The table was pulled from immuneACCESS by TCRdb, which kept in-frame rearrangements only. Such tables lose some clones; where checked, under half of the loss comes from unresolved V genes, and the rest has no known cause. V, J and clone size derive from that table, while D and trimming were established from the DNA sequence. The sample table shows over 50,000 clones, and roughly nine tenths are seen once. Approximately 2% of the sample is in the top ten clones.

At diagnosis, tumor, uninvolved tumor-adjacent lung and peripheral blood were collected and then preserved as a mix of FFPE and fresh-frozen material. For TCR repertoire profiling, the blood samples were analyzed as peripheral blood mononuclear cells. The paper's findings and limits, for the study overall: Uninvolved tumor-adjacent lung showed the highest T cell clonality, higher than tumor, which suggests more focused antigenic responses in the adjacent lung. A median of about 53 of the top 100 tumor clones were detected in paired uninvolved adjacent lung, and 28 of these tumor clones were also found among the top 100 clones of the paired uninvolved adjacent lung. Longer overall survival was associated with higher blood T cell density, whereas shorter survival was associated with higher adjacent-lung clonality. Because multi-region tumor sequencing was not done, intratumor heterogeneity could not be ruled out. Because of the exploratory design, TCR variables were selected using unadjusted p-values without false-discovery rate correction.

The V gene is TRBV5-1 and the J gene is TRBJ2-1, and perhaps TRBD2 as D gene, on 5 matching bases. The sample consisted of peripheral blood, taken before any cancer treatment. The sequence was collected from a woman aged 35-70 years with stage I lung adenocarcinoma. The base sequence is TGCGCCAGCAGCTTTGGAGGTTACAATGAGCAGTTCTTC. This gives the protein CASSFGGYNEQFF.